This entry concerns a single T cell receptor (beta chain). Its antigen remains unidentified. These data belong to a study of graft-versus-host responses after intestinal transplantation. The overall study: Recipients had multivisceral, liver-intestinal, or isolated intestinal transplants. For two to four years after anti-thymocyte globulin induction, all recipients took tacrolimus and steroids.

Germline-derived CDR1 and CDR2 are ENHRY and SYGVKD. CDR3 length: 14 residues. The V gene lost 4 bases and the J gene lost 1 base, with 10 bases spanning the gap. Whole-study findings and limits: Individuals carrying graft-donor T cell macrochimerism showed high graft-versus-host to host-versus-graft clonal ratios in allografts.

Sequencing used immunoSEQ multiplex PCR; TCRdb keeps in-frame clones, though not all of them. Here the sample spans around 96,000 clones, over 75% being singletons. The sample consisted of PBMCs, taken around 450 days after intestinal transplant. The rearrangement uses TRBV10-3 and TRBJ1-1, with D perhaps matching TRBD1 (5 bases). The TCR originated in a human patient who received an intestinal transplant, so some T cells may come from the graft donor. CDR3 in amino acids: CAISGSGTNTEAFF. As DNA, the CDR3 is TGTGCCATCAGTGGTTCCGGGACGAACACTGAAGCTTTCTTT.